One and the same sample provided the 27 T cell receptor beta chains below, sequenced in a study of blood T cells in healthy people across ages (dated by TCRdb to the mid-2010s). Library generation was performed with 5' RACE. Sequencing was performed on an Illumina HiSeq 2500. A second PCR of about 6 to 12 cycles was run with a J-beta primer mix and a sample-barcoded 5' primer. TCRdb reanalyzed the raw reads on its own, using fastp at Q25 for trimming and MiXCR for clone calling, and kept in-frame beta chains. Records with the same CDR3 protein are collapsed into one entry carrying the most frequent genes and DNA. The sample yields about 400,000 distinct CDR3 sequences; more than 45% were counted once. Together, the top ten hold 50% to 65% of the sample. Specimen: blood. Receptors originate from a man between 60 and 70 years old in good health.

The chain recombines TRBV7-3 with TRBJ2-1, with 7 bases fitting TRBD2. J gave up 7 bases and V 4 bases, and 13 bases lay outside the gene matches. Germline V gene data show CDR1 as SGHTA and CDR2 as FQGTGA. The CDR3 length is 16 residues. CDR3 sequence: CASSSRGAGRLNEQFF. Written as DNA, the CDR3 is TGTGCCAGCAGCTCCCGGGGAGCGGGAAGGCTGAATGAGCAGTTCTTC.

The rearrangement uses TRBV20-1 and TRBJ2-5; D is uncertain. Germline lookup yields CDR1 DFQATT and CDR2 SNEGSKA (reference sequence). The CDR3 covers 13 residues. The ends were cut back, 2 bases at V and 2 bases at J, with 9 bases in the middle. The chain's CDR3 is CSARLQPQETQYF. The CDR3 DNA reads TGCAGTGCTAGACTTCAGCCTCAAGAGACCCAGTACTTC.

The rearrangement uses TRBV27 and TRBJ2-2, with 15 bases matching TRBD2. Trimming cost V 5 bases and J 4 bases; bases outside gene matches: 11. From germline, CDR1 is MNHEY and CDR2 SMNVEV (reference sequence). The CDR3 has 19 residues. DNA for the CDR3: TGTGCCAGCAGTCTTGGTGGGACTAGCGGGAGGCCCGTCACCGGGGAGCTGTTTTTT. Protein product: CASSLGGTSGRPVTGELFF.

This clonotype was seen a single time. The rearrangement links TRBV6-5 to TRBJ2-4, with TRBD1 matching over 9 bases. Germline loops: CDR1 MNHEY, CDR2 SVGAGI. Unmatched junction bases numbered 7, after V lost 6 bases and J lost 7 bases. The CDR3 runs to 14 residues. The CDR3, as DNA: TGTGCCAGCAGAACCGGGACAGGGAGTAACATTCAGTACTTC. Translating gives CASRTGTGSNIQYF.

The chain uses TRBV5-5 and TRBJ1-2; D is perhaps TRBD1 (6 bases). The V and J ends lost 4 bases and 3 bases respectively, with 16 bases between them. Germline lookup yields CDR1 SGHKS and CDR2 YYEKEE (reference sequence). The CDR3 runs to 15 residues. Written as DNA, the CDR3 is TGTGCCAGCAGCATGGGTCAGGGGAGAGACTATGGCTACACCTTC. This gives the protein CASSMGQGRDYGYTF. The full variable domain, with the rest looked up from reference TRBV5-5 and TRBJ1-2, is DAGVTQSPTHLIKTRGQQVTLRCSPISGHKSVSWYQQVLGQGPQFIFQYYEKEERGRGNFPDRFSARQFPNYSSELNVNALLLGDSALYLCASSMGQGRDYGYTFGSGTRLTVV.

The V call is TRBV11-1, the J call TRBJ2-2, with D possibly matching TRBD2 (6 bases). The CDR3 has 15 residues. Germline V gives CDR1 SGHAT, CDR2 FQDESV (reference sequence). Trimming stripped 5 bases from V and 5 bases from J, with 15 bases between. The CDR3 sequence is CASSPRDWTTGELFF. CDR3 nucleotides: TGTGCCAGCAGCCCCCGGGACTGGACAACCGGGGAGCTGTTTTTT.

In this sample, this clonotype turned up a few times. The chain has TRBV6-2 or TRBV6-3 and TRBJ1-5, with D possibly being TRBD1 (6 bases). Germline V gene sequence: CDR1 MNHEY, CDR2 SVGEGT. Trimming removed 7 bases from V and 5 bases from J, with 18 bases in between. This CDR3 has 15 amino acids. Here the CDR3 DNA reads TGTGCCAGCAAGGCGGACAGTTGGGACCATCAGCCCCAGCATTTT. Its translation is CASKADSWDHQPQHF.

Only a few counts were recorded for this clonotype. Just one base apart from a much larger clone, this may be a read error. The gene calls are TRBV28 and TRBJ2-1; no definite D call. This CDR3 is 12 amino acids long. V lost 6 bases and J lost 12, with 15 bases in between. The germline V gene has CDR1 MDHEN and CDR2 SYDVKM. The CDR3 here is CASRSTLLWQFF. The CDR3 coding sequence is TGTGCCAGCAGGTCTACCCTCTTATGGCAGTTCTTC.

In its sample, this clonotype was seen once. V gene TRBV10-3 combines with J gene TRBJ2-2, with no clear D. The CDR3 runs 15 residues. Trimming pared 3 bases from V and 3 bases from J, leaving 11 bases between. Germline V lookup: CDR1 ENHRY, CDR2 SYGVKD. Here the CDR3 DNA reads TGTGCCATCAGTGACAAGGGTCGGGACACCGGGGAGCTGTTTTTT. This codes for CAISDKGRDTGELFF.

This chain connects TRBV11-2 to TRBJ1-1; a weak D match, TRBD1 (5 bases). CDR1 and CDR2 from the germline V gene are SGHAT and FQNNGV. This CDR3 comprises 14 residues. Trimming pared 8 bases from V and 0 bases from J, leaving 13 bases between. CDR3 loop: CASSRGVLNTEAFF. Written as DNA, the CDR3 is TGTGCCAGCTCCCGGGGGGTTTTGAACACTGAAGCTTTCTTT.

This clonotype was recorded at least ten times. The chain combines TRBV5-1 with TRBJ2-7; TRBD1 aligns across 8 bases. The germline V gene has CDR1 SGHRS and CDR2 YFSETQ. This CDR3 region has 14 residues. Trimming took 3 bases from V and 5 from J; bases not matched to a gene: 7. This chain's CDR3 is CASSSRQGFDEQYF. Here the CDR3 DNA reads TGCGCCAGCAGCTCAAGACAGGGGTTTGACGAGCAGTACTTC. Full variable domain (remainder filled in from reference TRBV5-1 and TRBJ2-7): KAGVTQTPRYLIKTRGQQVTLSCSPISGHRSVSWYQQTPGQGLQFLFEYFSETQRNKGNFPGRFSGRQFSNSRSEMNVSTLELGDSALYLCASSSRQGFDEQYFGPGTRLTVT.

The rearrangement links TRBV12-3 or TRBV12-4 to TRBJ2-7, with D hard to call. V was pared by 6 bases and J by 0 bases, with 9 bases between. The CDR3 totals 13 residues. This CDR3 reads CASRDGNSYEQYF. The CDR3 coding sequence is TGTGCCAGCAGGGACGGAAACTCCTACGAGCAGTACTTC.

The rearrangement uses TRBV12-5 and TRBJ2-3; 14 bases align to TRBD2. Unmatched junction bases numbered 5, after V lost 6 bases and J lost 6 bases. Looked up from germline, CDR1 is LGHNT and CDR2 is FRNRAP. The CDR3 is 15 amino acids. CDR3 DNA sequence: TGTGCTAGTGGCTCGGGACTAGCGGGAGTTGATACGCAGTATTTT. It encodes CASGSGLAGVDTQYF.

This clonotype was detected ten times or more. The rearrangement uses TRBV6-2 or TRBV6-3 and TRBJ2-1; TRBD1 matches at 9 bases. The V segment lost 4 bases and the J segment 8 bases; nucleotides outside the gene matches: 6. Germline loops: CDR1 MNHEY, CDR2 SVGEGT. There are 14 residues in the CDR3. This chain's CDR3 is CASSFRTGGDEQFF. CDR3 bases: TGTGCCAGCAGTTTTCGAACAGGGGGCGATGAGCAGTTCTTC.

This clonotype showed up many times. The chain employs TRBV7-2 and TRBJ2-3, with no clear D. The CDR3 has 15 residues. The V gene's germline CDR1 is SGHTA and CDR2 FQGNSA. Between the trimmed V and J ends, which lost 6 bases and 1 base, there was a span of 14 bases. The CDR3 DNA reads TGTGCCAGCAGTCGTTCGGGTTCGGGCACAGATACGCAGTATTTT. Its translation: CASSRSGSGTDTQYF.

The CDR3 DNA sequence: TGTGCCAGCAGCCAAGGCCGGGGTAGCTCCTACAATGAGCAGTTCTTC. It yields the protein CASSQGRGSSYNEQFF. This chain uses TRBV11-2 with TRBJ2-1; TRBD2 is a possible D gene (5 bases). The V and J ends lost 5 bases and 0 bases respectively, with 14 bases between them. The germline gives CDR1 SGHAT, CDR2 FQNNGV. The CDR3 contains 16 residues.

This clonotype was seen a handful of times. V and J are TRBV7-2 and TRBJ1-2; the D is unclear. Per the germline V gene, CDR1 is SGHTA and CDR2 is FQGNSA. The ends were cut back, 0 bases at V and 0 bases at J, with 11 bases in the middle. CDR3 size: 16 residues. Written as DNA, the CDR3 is TGTGCCAGCAGCTTAGCGCGGAGGGCCGCTAACTATGGCTACACCTTC. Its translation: CASSLARRAANYGYTF.

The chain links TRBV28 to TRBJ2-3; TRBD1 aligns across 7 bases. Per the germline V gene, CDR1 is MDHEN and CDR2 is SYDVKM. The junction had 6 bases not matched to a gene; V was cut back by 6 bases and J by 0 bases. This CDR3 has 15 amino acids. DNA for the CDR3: TGTGCCAGCAGCCTCCCGGGACAGAGCACAGATACGCAGTATTTT. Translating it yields CASSLPGQSTDTQYF.

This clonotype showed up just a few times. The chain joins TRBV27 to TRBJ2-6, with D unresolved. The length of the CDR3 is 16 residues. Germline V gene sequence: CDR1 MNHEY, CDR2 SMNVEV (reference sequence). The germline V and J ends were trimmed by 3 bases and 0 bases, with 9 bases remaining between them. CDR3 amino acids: CASSFKLPSGANVLTF. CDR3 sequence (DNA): TGTGCCAGCAGTTTTAAGTTACCCTCTGGGGCCAACGTCCTGACTTTC.

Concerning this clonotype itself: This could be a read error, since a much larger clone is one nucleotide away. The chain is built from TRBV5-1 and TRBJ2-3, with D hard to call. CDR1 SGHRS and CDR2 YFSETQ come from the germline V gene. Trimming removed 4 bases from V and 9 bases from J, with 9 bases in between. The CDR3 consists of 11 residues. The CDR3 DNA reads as TGCGCCAGCAGCGACCTGGAGACGCAGTATTTT. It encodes CASSDLETQYF.

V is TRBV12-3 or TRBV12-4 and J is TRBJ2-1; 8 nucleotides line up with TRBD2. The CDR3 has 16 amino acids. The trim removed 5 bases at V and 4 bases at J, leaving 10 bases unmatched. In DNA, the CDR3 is TGTGCCAGCAGTCACCCGGACGGGGGGGTTTACAATGAGCAGTTCTTC. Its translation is CASSHPDGGVYNEQFF.

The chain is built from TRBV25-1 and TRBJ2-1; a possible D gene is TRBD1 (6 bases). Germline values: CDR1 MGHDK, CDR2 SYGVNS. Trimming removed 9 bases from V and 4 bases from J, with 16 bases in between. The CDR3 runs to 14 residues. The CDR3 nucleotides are TGTGCCAGTACAGGGCGGGTTGGGTACAATGAGCAGTTCTTC. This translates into CASTGRVGYNEQFF.

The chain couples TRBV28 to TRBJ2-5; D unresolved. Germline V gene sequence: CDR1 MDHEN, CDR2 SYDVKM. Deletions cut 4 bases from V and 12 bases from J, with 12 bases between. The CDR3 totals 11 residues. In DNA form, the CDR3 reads TGTGCCAGCAGTTCGAATAACCGGGAGTACTTC. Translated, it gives CASSSNNREYF.

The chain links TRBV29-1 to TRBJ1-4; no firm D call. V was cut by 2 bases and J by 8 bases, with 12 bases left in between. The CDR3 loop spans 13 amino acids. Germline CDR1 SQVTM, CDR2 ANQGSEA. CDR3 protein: CSVESGREEKLFF. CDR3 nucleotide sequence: TGCAGCGTTGAATCTGGTCGAGAAGAAAAACTGTTTTTT.

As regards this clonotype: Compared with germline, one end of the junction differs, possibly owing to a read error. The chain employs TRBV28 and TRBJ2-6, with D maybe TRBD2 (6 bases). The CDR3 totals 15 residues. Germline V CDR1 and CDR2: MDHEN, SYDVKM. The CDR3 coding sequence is TGTGCCAGCAGTTTGGGACTCTCTGGGACCAACGTCCTGACTTTC. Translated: CASSLGLSGTNVLTF.

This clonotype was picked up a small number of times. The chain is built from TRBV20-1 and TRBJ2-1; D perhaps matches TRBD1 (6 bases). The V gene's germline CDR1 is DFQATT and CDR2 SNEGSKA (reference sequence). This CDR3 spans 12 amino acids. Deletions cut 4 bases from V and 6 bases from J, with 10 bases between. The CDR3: CSANRAGNEQFF. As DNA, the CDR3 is TGCAGTGCTAACAGGGCTGGCAATGAGCAGTTCTTC.

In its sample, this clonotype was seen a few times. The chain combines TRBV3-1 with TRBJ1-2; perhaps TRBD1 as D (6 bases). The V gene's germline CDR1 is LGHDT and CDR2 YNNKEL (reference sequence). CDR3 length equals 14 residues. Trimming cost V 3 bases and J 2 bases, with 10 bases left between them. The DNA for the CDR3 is TGTGCCAGCAGCCAGGCCACAGGGAACTATGGCTACACCTTC. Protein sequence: CASSQATGNYGYTF.